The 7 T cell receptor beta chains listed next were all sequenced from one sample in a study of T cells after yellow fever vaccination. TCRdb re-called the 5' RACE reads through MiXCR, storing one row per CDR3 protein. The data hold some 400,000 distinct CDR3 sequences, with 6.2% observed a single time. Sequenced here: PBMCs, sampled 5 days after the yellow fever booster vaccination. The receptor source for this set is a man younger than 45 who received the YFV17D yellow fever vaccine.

The chain's CDR3 is CASSPAGGGVYEQYF. The CDR3, as DNA: TGTGCCAGCAGTCCCGCCGGGGGGGGGGTCTACGAGCAGTACTTC. The J gene is TRBJ2-7, the V gene TRBV25-1, with 8 positions matching TRBD2. The CDR3 has 15 amino acids. Germline V lookup: CDR1 MGHDK, CDR2 SYGVNS. V dropped 5 bases and J dropped 3; count of bases not matched to a gene: 9.

CDR3 coding DNA: TGTGCCAGCACCCCGGGACTTCGAAATCAGTTCTTC. Its translation is CASTPGLRNQFF. The rearrangement links TRBV2 to TRBJ2-1, with D possibly being TRBD2 (6 bases). V was cut by 7 bases and J by 13 bases, with 17 bases left in between. CDR1 is SNHLY, CDR2 FYNNEI, per germline. The length of the CDR3 is 12 residues.

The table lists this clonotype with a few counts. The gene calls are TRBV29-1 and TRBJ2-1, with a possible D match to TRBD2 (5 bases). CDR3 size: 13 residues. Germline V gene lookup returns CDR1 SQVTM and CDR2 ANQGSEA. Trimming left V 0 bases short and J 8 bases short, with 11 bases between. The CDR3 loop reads CSVEEGERYEQFF. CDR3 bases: TGCAGCGTTGAAGAGGGCGAGCGGTATGAGCAGTTCTTC.

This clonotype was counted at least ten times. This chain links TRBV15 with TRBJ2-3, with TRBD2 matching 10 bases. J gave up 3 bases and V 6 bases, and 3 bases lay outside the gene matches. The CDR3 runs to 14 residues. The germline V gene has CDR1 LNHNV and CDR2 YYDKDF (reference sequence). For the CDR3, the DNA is TGTGCCACCAGGACGACTAGCGGGACAGATACGCAGTATTTT. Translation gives CATRTTSGTDTQYF.

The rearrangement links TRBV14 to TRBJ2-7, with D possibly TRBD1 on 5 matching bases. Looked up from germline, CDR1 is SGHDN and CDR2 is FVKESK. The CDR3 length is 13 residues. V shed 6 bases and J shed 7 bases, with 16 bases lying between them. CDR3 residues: CASSLSRTWEQYF. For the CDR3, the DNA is TGTGCCAGCAGTCTTTCCCGGACATGGGAGCAGTACTTC.

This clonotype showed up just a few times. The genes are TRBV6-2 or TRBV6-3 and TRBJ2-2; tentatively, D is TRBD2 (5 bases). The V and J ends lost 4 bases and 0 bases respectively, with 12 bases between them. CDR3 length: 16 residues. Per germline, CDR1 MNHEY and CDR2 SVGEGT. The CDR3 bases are TGTGCCAGCAGTTTTTCCAGCGGATCGAACACCGGGGAGCTGTTTTTT. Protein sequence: CASSFSSGSNTGELFF.

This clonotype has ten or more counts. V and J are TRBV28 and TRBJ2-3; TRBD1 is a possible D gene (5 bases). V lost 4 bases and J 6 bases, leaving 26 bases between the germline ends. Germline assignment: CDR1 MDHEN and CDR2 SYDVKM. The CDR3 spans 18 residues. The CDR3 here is CASSSPFMGPPLWDTQYF. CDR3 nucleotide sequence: TGTGCCAGCAGTTCCCCCTTCATGGGGCCCCCTTTGTGGGATACGCAGTATTTT.